This entry lists 26 T cell receptor beta chains sequenced from one sample in a study of graft-versus-host responses after intestinal transplantation. Antigen specificity for these receptors is unknown. Profiling relied on immunoSEQ multiplex PCR, and the TCRdb table lists in-frame clones only, not all of them. The sample lists approximately 86,000 clones; roughly 90% were seen once. The specimen comprised unstimulated CD8+ T cells sorted from spleen or lymph node cells, sampled before transplant. Receptors originate from a human donor who was the organ donor for an intestinal transplant.

This clone was observed a single time. The V gene is TRBV4-1, the J gene TRBJ2-7, with 8 bases lining up with TRBD1. The CDR3 covers 16 residues. Germline CDR1 MGHRA, CDR2 YSYEKL. J was trimmed by 5 bases and V by 4 bases; bases with no gene match: 13. The CDR3 region has the DNA TGCGCCAGCAGCCGCCCCCCGGGACAGGTTTATCACGAGCAGTACTTC. This translates into CASSRPPGQVYHEQYF.

The genes are TRBV15 and TRBJ1-2; 8 bases fit TRBD1. CDR1 is LNHNV and CDR2 is YYDKDF in the germline V gene (reference sequence). The V gene end was trimmed by 3 bases and the J gene end by 7 bases; junction bases not matched to a gene: 10. The CDR3 contains 15 residues. CDR3 bases: TGTGCCACCAGCAGTCAGGGGGCTCCCCAGGGTGGCTACACCTTC. Residues: CATSSQGAPQGGYTF.

This clone is a singleton in its sample. V gene TRBV7-6 combines with J gene TRBJ1-1; a weak D match, TRBD1 (6 bases). The CDR3 consists of 14 residues. Trimming took off 3 bases at V and 3 bases at J, with 11 bases between the two ends. Germline V lookup: CDR1 SGHVS, CDR2 FNYEAQ. The chain's CDR3 is CASSFGGADTEAFF. CDR3 bases: TGTGCCAGCAGCTTTGGGGGGGCGGACACTGAAGCTTTCTTT.

The chain joins TRBV6-1 to TRBJ1-3; possible D gene TRBD1, 6 bases. V was trimmed by 6 bases and J by 2 bases, leaving 11 bases between them. The CDR3 totals 14 residues. Germline CDR1 and CDR2: MNHNS and SASEGT. This CDR3 is CASRDTGTGNTIYF. The DNA of the CDR3 is TGTGCCAGCAGGGACACAGGGACTGGAAACACCATATATTTT.

The chain couples TRBV4-1 to TRBJ1-3; D unresolved. V was trimmed by 5 bases and J by 0 bases, leaving 8 bases between them. Per germline, CDR1 MGHRA and CDR2 YSYEKL. The CDR3 is 14 residues long. CDR3 nucleotides: TGCGCCAGCAGCGGACGGGACTCTGGAAACACCATATATTTT. Its translation: CASSGRDSGNTIYF.

The chain recombines TRBV29-1 with TRBJ2-5; 9 nucleotides agree with TRBD1. Germline V gene sequence: CDR1 SQVTM, CDR2 ANQGSEA. The CDR3 is 18 residues long. Trimming took 7 bases from V and 3 from J; bases not matched to a gene: 21. CDR3 residues: CSAAGTGRNTDLKETQYF. CDR3 sequence (DNA): TGCAGCGCGGCCGGGACAGGGAGGAACACCGATTTAAAAGAGACCCAGTACTTC. The full variable domain, completed using reference TRBV29-1 and TRBJ2-5, is SAVISQKPSRDICQRGTSLTIQCQVDSQVTMMFWYRQQPGQSLTLIATANQGSEATYESGFVIDKFPISRPNLTFSTLTVSNMSPEDSSIYLCSAAGTGRNTDLKETQYFGPGTRLLVL.

The chain combines TRBV28 with TRBJ2-1; 9 bases match TRBD2. Germline V gives CDR1 MDHEN, CDR2 SYDVKM. The CDR3 is 13 amino acids. V trimming: 5 bases; J trimming: 4 bases; junction bases outside the gene matches: 0. CDR3 DNA sequence: TGTGCCAGCAGTACTAGCGGGTACAATGAGCAGTTCTTC. It codes for CASSTSGYNEQFF.

This chain joins TRBV9 and TRBJ2-5; maybe TRBD2 (5 bases). The germline V gene encodes CDR1 SGDLS and CDR2 YYNGEE. The length of the CDR3 is 14 residues. The V gene lost 4 bases and the J gene lost 1 base, with 11 bases spanning the gap. CDR3 sequence: CASSSGSFQETQYF. In DNA form, the CDR3 reads TGTGCCAGCAGCAGCGGTTCTTTCCAAGAGACCCAGTACTTC.

This chain's CDR3 is CASSQEDRAVYEQYF. The DNA for the CDR3 is TGCGCCAGCAGCCAAGAAGACAGGGCCGTGTACGAGCAGTACTTC. The chain uses TRBV4-1 and TRBJ2-7, with 7 bases fitting TRBD1. V trimming: 0 bases; J trimming: 4 bases; junction bases outside the gene matches: 6. The CDR3 totals 15 residues. From germline, CDR1 is MGHRA and CDR2 YSYEKL.

The genes are TRBV28 and TRBJ2-5; 8 nucleotides match TRBD2. Trimming removed 0 bases from V and 0 bases from J; junction bases left unmatched: 3. The CDR3 is 16 amino acids. Germline V gene data show CDR1 as MDHEN and CDR2 as SYDVKM. The CDR3 loop is CASSLWAGGDQETQYF. In DNA form, the CDR3 reads TGTGCCAGCAGTTTATGGGCGGGGGGCGACCAAGAGACCCAGTACTTC.

The rearrangement joins TRBV4-2 to TRBJ2-3, with D perhaps matching TRBD1 (5 bases). V was shortened by 2 bases and J by 5 bases, with 14 bases between the two germline ends. The CDR3 is made up of 15 amino acids. Germline V gene sequence: CDR1 LGHNA, CDR2 YNFKEQ. Here the CDR3 DNA reads TGTGCCAGCAGCCAATGGGCAGGGTGGGGAGATACGCAGTATTTT. Encoded protein: CASSQWAGWGDTQYF.

V usage is TRBV15 and J usage is TRBJ1-2; 7 bases map to TRBD1. The CDR3 extends over 17 amino acids. Trimming at V came to 5 bases and at J to 3 bases, leaving 15 bases not matched to a gene. Germline CDR1 is LNHNV and CDR2 is YYDKDF (reference sequence). CDR3 in amino acids: CATSGTRDTDRDYGYTF. CDR3 DNA sequence: TGTGCCACCAGCGGCACGCGGGACACCGACAGGGACTATGGCTACACCTTC.

The J gene is TRBJ1-5, the V gene TRBV27, with unresolved D. CDR1 is MNHEY, CDR2 SMNVEV, per germline (reference sequence). The V gene lost 5 bases and the J gene lost 0 bases, with 8 bases spanning the gap. The CDR3 contains 14 residues. CDR3 in amino acids: CASSLGVSNQPQHF. CDR3 DNA: TGTGCCAGCAGTCTCGGAGTTAGCAATCAGCCCCAGCATTTT.

The chain links TRBV11-2 to TRBJ2-2, with D possibly being TRBD1 (6 bases). Germline assignment: CDR1 SGHAT and CDR2 FQNNGV. Deletions cut 1 base from V and 4 bases from J, with 16 bases between. CDR3 size: 17 residues. The CDR3 nucleotides are TGTGCCAGCAGCTTAGTATCCGGGCAGGGGCCCACCGGGGAGCTGTTTTTT. Amino acid sequence: CASSLVSGQGPTGELFF.

This chain joins TRBV29-1 and TRBJ1-2, with TRBD1 matching over 7 bases. The CDR3 totals 14 residues. The ends lost 2 bases at V and 6 bases at J; junction bases unmatched: 9. The V gene's germline CDR1 is SQVTM and CDR2 ANQGSEA. The CDR3 reads CSVELRGHKDGYTF. The CDR3 nucleotides read TGCAGCGTTGAATTGAGGGGGCATAAGGATGGCTACACCTTC.

This chain connects TRBV29-1 to TRBJ2-2; 12 bases map to TRBD2. The J segment lost 6 bases and the V segment lost 0 bases, leaving 11 bases of the junction unmatched. CDR1 and CDR2 from the germline V gene are SQVTM and ANQGSEA. CDR3 length equals 18 residues. The CDR3, as DNA: TGCAGCGTTGAAGACCGGCTAGCGGGGGGGCAGAATCCCGGGGAGCTGTTTTTT. Translated: CSVEDRLAGGQNPGELFF.

The chain has TRBV7-9 and TRBJ2-3, with a tentative D call TRBD2 (7 bases). The CDR3 has 15 residues. V was clipped by 7 bases and J by 2 bases, with 16 bases between them. CDR1 SEHNR and CDR2 FQNEAQ come from the germline V gene (reference sequence). CDR3 loop: CASTTGRGPTDTQYF. The CDR3 DNA reads as TGTGCCAGCACCACTGGGCGGGGGCCCACAGATACGCAGTATTTT.

The V call is TRBV27, the J call TRBJ1-5; the D is unclear. Germline V CDR1 and CDR2: MNHEY, SMNVEV (reference sequence). The CDR3 runs 13 residues. Trimming pared 5 bases from V and 6 bases from J, leaving 11 bases between. The CDR3 bases are TGTGCCAGCAGTGCCTCCGGGATTCAGCCCCAGCATTTT. This codes for CASSASGIQPQHF.

The chain carries TRBV11-2 and TRBJ2-7; possible D gene TRBD2, 6 bases. This CDR3 has 12 residues. CDR1 and CDR2 from the germline V gene are SGHAT and FQNNGV. V was shortened by 3 bases and J by 6 bases, with 9 bases between the two germline ends. The CDR3 is CASSFGEVEQYF. The CDR3 coding sequence is TGTGCCAGCAGCTTTGGGGAGGTCGAGCAGTACTTC. The full variable domain, with the rest looked up from reference TRBV11-2 and TRBJ2-7, is EAGVAQSPRYKIIEKRQSVAFWCNPISGHATLYWYQQILGQGPKLLIQFQNNGVVDDSQLPKDRFSAERLKGVDSTLKIQPAKLEDSAVYLCASSFGEVEQYFGPGTRLTVT.

The gene calls are TRBV13 and TRBJ2-1; 12 nucleotides match TRBD2. Unmatched junction bases numbered 11, after V lost 5 bases and J lost 3 bases. CDR1 and CDR2 (germline): PRHDT, FYEKMQ (reference sequence). The CDR3 contains 18 residues. CDR3 protein: CASSASPGLAGIYNEQFF. In DNA form, the CDR3 reads TGTGCCAGCAGCGCGTCTCCCGGACTAGCGGGGATCTACAATGAGCAGTTCTTC.

The gene calls are TRBV4-2 and TRBJ2-3; 9 nucleotides line up with TRBD2. Germline V gives CDR1 LGHNA, CDR2 YNFKEQ. Trimming at V came to 4 bases and at J to 6 bases, leaving 8 bases not matched to a gene. CDR3 length: 15 residues. Here the CDR3 reads CASSPWRGGPDTQYF. CDR3 coding DNA: TGTGCCAGCAGCCCGTGGCGGGGGGGCCCGGATACGCAGTATTTT.

The chain combines TRBV7-9 with TRBJ1-6; 7 nucleotides agree with TRBD1. This CDR3 is built from 18 residues. Losses at the gene ends were 4 bases for V and 0 bases for J; bases not matched to a gene: 9. Per the germline V gene, CDR1 is SEHNR and CDR2 is FQNEAQ (reference sequence). In DNA form, the CDR3 reads TGTGCCAGCAGCTCTCAAGGGACAGCGATCTCCTATAATTCACCCCTCCACTTT. Amino acid sequence: CASSSQGTAISYNSPLHF.

The chain couples TRBV27 to TRBJ1-2, with 7 positions matching TRBD1. The CDR3 runs to 15 residues. Germline V lookup: CDR1 MNHEY, CDR2 SMNVEV (reference sequence). V lost 4 bases and J lost 3; bases outside the gene matches: 8. Here the CDR3 DNA reads TGTGCCAGCAGTTCCCGAGGAGGGGGCTACTATGGCTACACCTTC. It encodes CASSSRGGGYYGYTF.

The chain joins TRBV2 to TRBJ1-1; TRBD1 agrees at 10 bases. Trimming took 2 bases from V and 5 from J; bases not matched to a gene: 17. CDR3 length: 19 residues. Germline V gene data show CDR1 as SNHLY and CDR2 as FYNNEI. The chain's CDR3 is CASSEKNRDRGTLATEAFF. In DNA, the CDR3 is TGTGCCAGCAGTGAAAAGAACCGGGACAGGGGAACCCTGGCGACTGAAGCTTTCTTT. Full variable domain (rest looked up from reference TRBV2 and TRBJ1-1): EPEVTQTPSHQVTQMGQEVILRCVPISNHLYFYWYRQILGQKVEFLVSFYNNEISEKSEIFDDQFSVERPDGSNFTLKIRSTKLEDSAMYFCASSEKNRDRGTLATEAFFGQGTRLTVV.

This clone was seen only once. The chain recombines TRBV30 with TRBJ1-2; a weak D match, TRBD1 (6 bases). The CDR3 runs to 13 residues. Trimming shortened V by 7 bases and J by 2 bases, and 14 bases separated the two germline ends. Germline V gives CDR1 GTSNPN, CDR2 SVGIG (reference sequence). CDR3 in amino acids: CASQRDTNYGYTF. The CDR3 DNA reads as TGTGCCTCACAACGGGACACCAACTATGGCTACACCTTC.

V gene TRBV7-6 combines with J gene TRBJ2-1; 7 bases fit TRBD2. CDR1 and CDR2 (germline): SGHVS, FNYEAQ. V was clipped by 5 bases and J by 8 bases; unmatched bases: 3. The CDR3 consists of 12 residues. The CDR3 here is CASSPRGDEQFF. The DNA of the CDR3 is TGTGCCAGCAGCCCACGGGGGGATGAGCAGTTCTTC.